The source of this T cell receptor (beta chain) is a study of response to subunit inactivated influenza vaccine. Findings and caveats of the study: It was the authors' suggestion that each seasonal influenza vaccination recruits few new T cells.

TCRdb independently ran MiXCR on the RT-PCR reads; one entry per CDR3 protein. The repertoire includes roughly 650,000 distinct CDR3 sequences, 15% to 19% of them detected once, and under 14% sits in the top ten. CDR1 and CDR2 from the germline V gene are SGHDT and YYEEEE. The germline V and J ends were trimmed by 1 base and 8 bases, with 9 bases remaining between them. The CDR3 runs 12 residues. As regards this clonotype: Its antigen is as yet unknown.

The rearrangement uses TRBV5-6 and TRBJ1-2; D ambiguous. The clonotype comes from a man aged 45-60 years who received an inactivated influenza vaccine. Here the sequenced sample was PBMCs from blood, taken 12 days after vaccination. The CDR3 bases are TGTGCCAGCAGCTTGCTACAATCCGGCTACACCTTC. Translating gives CASSLLQSGYTF.